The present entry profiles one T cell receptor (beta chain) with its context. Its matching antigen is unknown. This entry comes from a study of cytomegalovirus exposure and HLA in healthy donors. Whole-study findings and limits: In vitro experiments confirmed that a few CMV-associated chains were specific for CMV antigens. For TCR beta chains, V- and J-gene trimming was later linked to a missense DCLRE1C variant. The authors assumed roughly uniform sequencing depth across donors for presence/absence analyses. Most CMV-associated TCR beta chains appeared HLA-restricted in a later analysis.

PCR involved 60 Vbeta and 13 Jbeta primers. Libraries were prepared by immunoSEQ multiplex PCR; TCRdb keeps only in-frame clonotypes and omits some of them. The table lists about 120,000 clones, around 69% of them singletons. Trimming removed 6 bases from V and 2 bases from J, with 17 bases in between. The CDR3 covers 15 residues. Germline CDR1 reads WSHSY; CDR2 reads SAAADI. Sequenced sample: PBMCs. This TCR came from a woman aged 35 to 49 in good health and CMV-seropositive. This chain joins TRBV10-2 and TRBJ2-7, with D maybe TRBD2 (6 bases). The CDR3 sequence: CASREGRREPYEQYF. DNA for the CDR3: TGCGCCAGCAGGGAAGGGAGGCGGGAACCCTACGAGCAGTACTTC.